The clone carrying this T cell receptor (beta chain) has a handful of counts. Its antigen is as yet unknown. cDNA carried unique molecular identifiers, and a universal primer site was added by template switching. TCRdb reprocessed the 5' RACE reads with MiXCR, giving one entry per CDR3 protein. The data hold around 530,000 distinct CDR3 sequences, with about 16% observed a single time. This specimen belongs to a study of identical twins. Study-level points and caveats: Sequences that were beta out-of-frame showed weaker excess twin sharing. Because invariant MAIT and iNKT cells could be present, zero-insertion analyses could be partly confounded.

Trimming at V came to 2 bases and at J to 5 bases, leaving 5 bases not matched to a gene. The CDR3 spans 15 residues. Germline V lookup: CDR1 SGHVS, CDR2 FQNEAQ. These sequences were also reported in another study, on yellow fever vaccine responses in identical twins. From that paper: As reported, the vaccine T cell response of twins seemed partly convergent and partly personalized.

The receptor comes from a woman younger than 35 in good health. The sample comprised CD4+ T cells sorted from blood. The chain is built from TRBV7-8 and TRBJ1-2; 10 nucleotides align to TRBD1. Written as DNA, the CDR3 is TGTGCCAGCAGCTTAACCGGGACAGGGGTTTATGGCTACACCTTC. The encoded protein is CASSLTGTGVYGYTF.